The clone carrying this TCR beta chain was observed at least ten times. The antigen is not known. TCRdb re-analysed the multiplex PCR reads in MiXCR, keeping a single row per CDR3 protein. The data hold roughly 110,000 distinct CDR3 sequences, with roughly 33% observed a single time. This sample is part of a study of breast tumors, draining lymph nodes, adjacent tissues. Study results and limitations: Tumor repertoires ranked between lymph nodes and nontumor tissue in diversity, with V and J gene preferences. Tumor T cell lymph node origin was a supported hypothesis, not proven. The data were judged consistent with most tumor T cells coming from lymph node and expanding in tumor. Tumor and nontumor repertoires were significantly more similar in luminal-like than in basal-like breast cancer.

Germline V gene sequence: CDR1 LGHNA, CDR2 YSLEER. The CDR3 runs to 18 residues. Trimming cost V 4 bases and J 1 base, with 20 bases left between them. The lymph nodes were axillary draining lymph nodes from breast cancer patients. The chain is built from TRBV4-3 and TRBJ1-3; tentative D call: TRBD1 (6 bases). The sequence came from a female donor with breast cancer. Some clones in this sample may be carry-over from other donors' samples. Specimen: axillary lymph node tissue. The CDR3 nucleotides read TGCGCCAGCAGCCCGGGACAAGCCTATTCCCTGTCTGGAAACACCATATATTTT. This codes for CASSPGQAYSLSGNTIYF.